This entry concerns a single T cell receptor (beta chain). The data derive from a study of blood T cell repertoires in COVID-19. Study as a whole: From T cells, B-cell-depleted T cells, or PBMCs came the material, which was cDNA or gDNA.

The repertoire was sequenced with immunoSEQ multiplex PCR; TCRdb's copy has only in-frame clones and lacks some. The table has 250,000 to 350,000 clones, 84% seen once. With V trimmed by 2 bases and J by 6 bases, 4 bases remained unmatched. From germline, CDR1 is SGDLS and CDR2 YYNGEE. The CDR3 has 13 residues. Sequencing was performed on peripheral blood. This TCR derives from a human donor with COVID-19, enrolled during active disease. The donor label of this sample is uncertain. The chain uses TRBV9 and TRBJ1-1, with 7 bases lining up with TRBD1. CDR3 sequence reads: CASSVGQGAEAFF. The CDR3 coding sequence is TGTGCCAGCAGCGTTGGGCAGGGGGCTGAAGCTTTCTTT. The full variable domain, its missing parts supplied by reference TRBV9 and TRBJ1-1, is DSGVTQTPKHLITATGQRVTLRCSPRSGDLSVYWYQQSLDQGLQFLIQYYNGEERAKGNILERFSAQQFPDLHSELNLSSLELGDSALYFCASSVGQGAEAFFGQGTRLTVV.